These 22 T cell receptor beta chains were sequenced from one sample in a study of blood T cell repertoires in COVID-19. Produced via immunoSEQ multiplex PCR; TCRdb's table is partial and in-frame only. This sample has approximately 260,000 clones, with over 85% found just once. Sequencing was done on a sample of PBMCs or T cells enriched from blood (not recorded which). The receptors derive from a woman aged 55-69 years who had recovered from COVID-19.

The chain couples TRBV5-1 to TRBJ2-2, with no clear D. The CDR3 length is 13 residues. V was pared by 7 bases and J by 4 bases, with 11 bases between. Germline V lookup: CDR1 SGHRS, CDR2 YFSETQ. CDR3 sequence reads: CASVLESTGELFF. The CDR3 DNA is TGCGCCAGCGTACTTGAAAGCACCGGGGAGCTGTTTTTT.

The V gene is TRBV7-9, the J gene TRBJ1-2; maybe TRBD1 (5 bases). This CDR3 region has 17 residues. CDR1 SEHNR and CDR2 FQNEAQ come from the germline V gene (reference sequence). V gave up 2 bases and J gave up 4 bases, with 20 bases separating them. Here the CDR3 reads CASSLSSGTSERYGYTF. For the CDR3, the DNA is TGTGCCAGCAGCTTAAGTTCCGGGACTTCTGAGCGCTATGGCTACACCTTC.

This clone was seen a few times. The CDR3, as DNA: TGTGCCAGCAGCCCATACCTTAGGGGGGGAGACTACGAGCAGTACTTC. This gives the protein CASSPYLRGGDYEQYF. This rearrangement joins TRBV11-3 to TRBJ2-7; maybe TRBD2 (7 bases). The V end was cut by 5 bases, the J end by 3 bases, with 20 bases between. Per the germline V gene, CDR1 is SGHNT and CDR2 is YENEEA. There are 16 residues in the CDR3.

V gene TRBV6-5 combines with J gene TRBJ1-1, with 9 bases identical to TRBD1. This CDR3 region has 13 residues. Looked up from germline, CDR1 is MNHEY and CDR2 is SVGAGI. The V and J ends lost 0 bases and 12 bases, in that order; junction bases with no gene match: 5. DNA for the CDR3: TGTGCCAGCAGTTACTCTGGGACAGGGATGACTTTCTTT. Translation: CASSYSGTGMTFF.

The genes are TRBV5-1 and TRBJ2-5; D not resolved. Trimming cost V 1 base and J 5 bases, with 12 bases left between them. CDR3 size: 14 residues. CDR1 is SGHRS, CDR2 YFSETQ, per germline. CDR3 DNA sequence: TGCGCCAGCAGCTTGCGGTACAGAGAGGAGACCCAGTACTTC. Translation: CASSLRYREETQYF.

This clone has a single count. Here the CDR3 reads CASSLLRGGVYNEQFF. The DNA for the CDR3 is TGTGCCAGCAGTTTATTACGAGGGGGCGTCTACAATGAGCAGTTCTTC. J is TRBJ2-1 and V is TRBV27; 7 bases match TRBD1. The V and J ends lost 1 base and 3 bases, in that order; junction bases with no gene match: 6. The CDR3 is 16 amino acids. CDR1 and CDR2 from the germline V gene are MNHEY and SMNVEV (reference sequence).

This rearrangement joins TRBV19 to TRBJ1-2; 7 bases agree with TRBD1. The junction had 1 base not matched to a gene; V was cut back by 7 bases and J by 2 bases. This CDR3 is 12 amino acids long. In germline, CDR1 is LNHDA, CDR2 SQIVND (reference sequence). In nucleotides, the CDR3 is TGTGCCAGTACAGGGGGAAACTATGGCTACACCTTC. It yields the protein CASTGGNYGYTF.

The chain carries TRBV5-4 and TRBJ2-3; 7 positions match TRBD2. CDR1 and CDR2 (germline): SGHNT, YYREEE (reference sequence). With V trimmed by 0 bases and J by 0 bases, 4 bases remained unmatched. This CDR3 comprises 16 residues. CDR3 nucleotide sequence: TGTGCCAGCAGCTTGGAGCTAGCGGCTAGCACAGATACGCAGTATTTT. This gives the protein CASSLELAASTDTQYF. Full variable domain (remainder filled in from reference TRBV5-4 and TRBJ2-3): ETGVTQSPTHLIKTRGQQVTLRCSSQSGHNTVSWYQQALGQGPQFIFQYYREEENGRGNFPPRFSGLQFPNYSSELNVNALELDDSALYLCASSLELAASTDTQYFGPGTRLTVL.

The chain combines TRBV11-2 with TRBJ2-1; TRBD2 is a possible D gene (6 bases). The ends were cut back, 0 bases at V and 3 bases at J, with 21 bases in the middle. CDR3 length equals 19 residues. In germline, CDR1 is SGHAT, CDR2 FQNNGV. The CDR3 sequence is CASSLEPRTAGNNYNEQFF. The CDR3 DNA reads as TGTGCCAGCAGCTTAGAACCCCGGACGGCGGGGAACAACTACAATGAGCAGTTCTTC.

The V gene is TRBV2, the J gene TRBJ2-5; D remains unclear. Trimming removed 6 bases from V and 6 bases from J, with 8 bases in between. The CDR3 length is 11 residues. CDR1 is SNHLY and CDR2 is FYNNEI in the germline V gene. The CDR3 nucleotides are TGTGCCAGCAGGTCTTCCCAGACCCAGTACTTC. Its protein product is CASRSSQTQYF.

The rearrangement uses TRBV21-1 and TRBJ2-5; no DNA check was done on the table's D call, TRBD1. TRBV21-1 is a documented pseudogene. The CDR3 spans 14 residues. Written as DNA, the CDR3 is TGTGCCAGCAGCAAAGCCGACAGGGGGAAGACCCAGTACTTC. It encodes CASSKADRGKTQYF.

The chain links TRBV2 to TRBJ1-5; weak D call: TRBD1 (6 bases). The CDR3 loop spans 14 amino acids. Germline V gene sequence: CDR1 SNHLY, CDR2 FYNNEI. V lost 7 bases and J 3 bases, leaving 13 bases between the germline ends. In nucleotides, the CDR3 is TGTGCCAGCACCGGGACACTTGTCAATCAGCCCCAGCATTTT. Encoded protein: CASTGTLVNQPQHF.

CDR3 loop: CASSPLTGYYGYTF. CDR3 coding DNA: TGTGCCAGCAGTCCCCTGACAGGGTACTATGGCTACACCTTC. The chain joins TRBV28 to TRBJ1-2, with 7 bases aligning to TRBD1. V trimming: 5 bases; J trimming: 3 bases; junction bases outside the gene matches: 6. Germline lookup yields CDR1 MDHEN and CDR2 SYDVKM. The CDR3 contains 14 residues.

The rearrangement joins TRBV7-2 to TRBJ1-2; 9 nucleotides line up with TRBD1. The V gene's germline CDR1 is SGHTA and CDR2 FQGNSA. The length of the CDR3 is 15 residues. Trimming took 1 base from V and 8 from J; bases not matched to a gene: 8. CDR3 residues: CASSLEVGDRVGYTF. The CDR3, as DNA: TGTGCCAGCAGCTTAGAAGTTGGGGACAGGGTCGGCTACACCTTC.

This clone has more than one count but fewer than ten. The genes are TRBV7-3 and TRBJ2-1; the match to TRBD1 covers 7 bases. Trimming cost V 5 bases and J 0 bases; bases outside gene matches: 22. The CDR3 is 21 residues long. Germline V gene data show CDR1 as SGHTA and CDR2 as FQGTGA. Written as DNA, the CDR3 is TGTGCCAGCAGCCTCCCCCGAGGGGGCCAGGGGTTCGAGAGCTCCTACAATGAGCAGTTCTTC. It specifies CASSLPRGGQGFESSYNEQFF.

V gene TRBV3-1 (or the pseudogene TRBV3-2) combines with J gene TRBJ2-7; 12 bases match TRBD2. Trimming at V came to 5 bases and at J to 3 bases, leaving 14 bases not matched to a gene. This CDR3 is built from 18 residues. Germline V lookup: CDR1 LGHDT, CDR2 YNNKEL (reference sequence). The CDR3 region has the DNA TGTGCCAGCAGCTCCACTAGCGGGGGGTTAACGCGGGTCTACGAGCAGTACTTC. Translated, it gives CASSSTSGGLTRVYEQYF.

This rearrangement joins TRBV5-1 to TRBJ2-1; D is perhaps TRBD1 (5 bases). Germline-derived CDR1 and CDR2 are SGHRS and YFSETQ. V was cut by 0 bases and J by 10 bases, with 11 bases left in between. The CDR3 has 13 residues. The CDR3 reads CASSLDPSGEQFF. The CDR3 DNA follows: TGCGCCAGCAGCTTGGACCCGTCAGGGGAGCAGTTCTTC.

CDR3 amino acids: CASSFGHNYEQYF. Written as DNA, the CDR3 is TGTGCCAGCTCCTTCGGACACAATTACGAGCAGTACTTC. The chain carries TRBV18 and TRBJ2-7; D possibly corresponds to TRBD1 (5 bases). The V and J ends lost 6 bases and 4 bases respectively, with 13 bases between them. The CDR3 totals 13 residues. In germline, CDR1 is KGHSH, CDR2 LQKENI.

The CDR3: CASSLFGGAGADTQYF. The CDR3 DNA sequence: TGTGCCAGCAGCTTGTTCGGGGGGGCCGGGGCAGATACGCAGTATTTT. The chain links TRBV7-2 to TRBJ2-3, with TRBD2 matching 8 bases. V shed 3 bases and J 4 bases; nucleotides not matched to a gene: 9. CDR1 SGHTA and CDR2 FQGNSA come from the germline V gene. This CDR3 is 16 amino acids long.

This clone was seen a single time. The V call is TRBV10-3, the J call TRBJ1-2, with TRBD1 as a possible D gene (5 bases). The CDR3 length is 15 residues. The germline V gene encodes CDR1 ENHRY and CDR2 SYGVKD. V lost 0 bases, J lost 7 bases, and 15 bases lay in between. The CDR3 region has the DNA TGTGCCATCAGTGAGTCTGAGAGCAGGGACTCTGGCTACACCTTC. This gives the protein CAISESESRDSGYTF.

The J gene is TRBJ1-1, the V gene TRBV5-1, with D perhaps TRBD1 (5 bases). With 4 bases removed from V and 3 bases from J, the gap between germline ends came to 10 bases. Germline CDR1 and CDR2: SGHRS and YFSETQ. This CDR3 region has 13 residues. CDR3 loop: CASSVARDTEAFF. The CDR3 bases are TGCGCCAGCAGCGTAGCCAGGGACACTGAAGCTTTCTTT. Based on the CDR3 plus reference TRBV5-1 and TRBJ1-1, the full variable domain is KAGVTQTPRYLIKTRGQQVTLSCSPISGHRSVSWYQQTPGQGLQFLFEYFSETQRNKGNFPGRFSGRQFSNSRSEMNVSTLELGDSALYLCASSVARDTEAFFGQGTRLTVV.

The J gene is TRBJ1-1, the V gene TRBV4-1, with a weak D call TRBD1 (6 bases). The V end was cut by 4 bases, the J end by 0 bases, with 15 bases between. CDR1 and CDR2 from the germline V gene are MGHRA and YSYEKL. The CDR3 is 16 residues long. The CDR3 nucleotides read TGCGCCAGCAGCCCGACCCCAGGACAGCTGAACACTGAAGCTTTCTTT. This sequence encodes CASSPTPGQLNTEAFF.